This T cell receptor beta chain is from a study of cytomegalovirus exposure and HLA in healthy donors. Points from the study as a whole: Prior analysis indicated that the majority of TCR beta V segments exhibited productivity approximately 87% or approximately 30% of the time.

As concerns this clone: Its target is not known.

Use of 60 Vbeta and 13 Jbeta primers characterized the PCR. Measured with immunoSEQ multiplex PCR; TCRdb has only the in-frame clones, and not every one. Among about 180,000 clones listed, roughly 88% were seen once. Sequences were obtained from PBMCs. This sequence was found in a girl aged 2 to 9 in good health and CMV-seropositive.

This chain's CDR3 is CASSLTGRGGEKLFF. The CDR3 DNA follows: TGTGCCAGCAGTCTCACAGGGCGTGGGGGCGAAAAACTGTTTTTT. The genes are TRBV28 and TRBJ1-4; possible D gene TRBD1, 6 bases. CDR3 size: 15 residues. V lost 5 bases, J lost 8 bases, and 18 bases lay in between. Germline CDR1 is MDHEN and CDR2 is SYDVKM.